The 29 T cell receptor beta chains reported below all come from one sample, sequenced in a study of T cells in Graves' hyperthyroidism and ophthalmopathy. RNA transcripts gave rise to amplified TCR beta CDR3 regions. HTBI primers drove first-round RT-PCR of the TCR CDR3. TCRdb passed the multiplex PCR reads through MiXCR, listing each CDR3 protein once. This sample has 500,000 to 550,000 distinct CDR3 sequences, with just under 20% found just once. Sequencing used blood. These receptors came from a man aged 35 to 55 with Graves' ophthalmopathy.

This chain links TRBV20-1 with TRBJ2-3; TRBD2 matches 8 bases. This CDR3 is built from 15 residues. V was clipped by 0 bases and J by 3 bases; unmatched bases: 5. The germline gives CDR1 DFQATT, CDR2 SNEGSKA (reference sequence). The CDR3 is CSAREGLDGTDTQYF. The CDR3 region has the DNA TGCAGTGCTAGAGAGGGACTAGATGGAACAGATACGCAGTATTTT.

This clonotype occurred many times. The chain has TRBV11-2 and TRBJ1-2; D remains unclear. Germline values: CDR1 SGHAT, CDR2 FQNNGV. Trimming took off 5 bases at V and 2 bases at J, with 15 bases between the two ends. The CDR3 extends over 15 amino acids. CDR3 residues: CASSLRAAGNYGYTF. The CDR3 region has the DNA TGTGCCAGCAGCCTTAGAGCGGCCGGAAACTATGGCTACACCTTC.

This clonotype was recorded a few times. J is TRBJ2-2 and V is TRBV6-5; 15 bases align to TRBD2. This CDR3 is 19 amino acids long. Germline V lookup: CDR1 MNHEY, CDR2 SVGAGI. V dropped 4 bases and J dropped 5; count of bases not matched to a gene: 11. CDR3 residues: CASSSTGLAGGRRTGELFF. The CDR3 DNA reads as TGTGCCAGCAGTTCCACGGGACTAGCGGGGGGCAGGCGGACCGGGGAGCTGTTTTTT.

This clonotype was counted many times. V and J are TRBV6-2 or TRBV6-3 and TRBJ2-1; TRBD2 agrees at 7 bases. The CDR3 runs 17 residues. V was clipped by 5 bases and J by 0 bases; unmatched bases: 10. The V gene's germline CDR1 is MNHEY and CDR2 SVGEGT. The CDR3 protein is CASSNLKRGSSYNEQFF. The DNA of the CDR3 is TGTGCCAGCAGTAACTTGAAGCGGGGAAGCTCCTACAATGAGCAGTTCTTC.

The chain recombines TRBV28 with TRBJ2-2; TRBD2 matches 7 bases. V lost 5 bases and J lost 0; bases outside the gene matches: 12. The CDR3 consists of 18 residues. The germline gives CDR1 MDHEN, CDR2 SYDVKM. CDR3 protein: CASSNSRGGSPNTGELFF. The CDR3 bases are TGTGCCAGCAGTAACTCCCGCGGCGGGAGCCCGAACACCGGGGAGCTGTTTTTT.

This chain's CDR3 is CSARGTRGSEQYF. CDR3 nucleotides: TGCAGTGCTAGAGGAACCAGGGGTTCCGAGCAGTACTTC. The chain joins TRBV20-1 to TRBJ2-7, with D possibly matching TRBD1 (6 bases). Trimming left V 1 base short and J 6 bases short, with 13 bases between. From germline, CDR1 is DFQATT and CDR2 SNEGSKA (reference sequence). The length of the CDR3 is 13 residues.

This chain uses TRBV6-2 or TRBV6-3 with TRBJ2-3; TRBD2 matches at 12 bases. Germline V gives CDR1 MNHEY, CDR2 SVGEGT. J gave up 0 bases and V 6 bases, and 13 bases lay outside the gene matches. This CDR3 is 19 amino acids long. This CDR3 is CASRQTTFGTSGSTDTQYF. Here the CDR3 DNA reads TGTGCCAGCAGGCAGACTACCTTCGGGACTAGCGGGAGCACAGATACGCAGTATTTT.

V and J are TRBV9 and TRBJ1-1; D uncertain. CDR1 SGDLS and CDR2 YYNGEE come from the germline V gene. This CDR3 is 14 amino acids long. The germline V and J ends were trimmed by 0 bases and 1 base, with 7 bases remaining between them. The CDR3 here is CASSVGQENTEAFF. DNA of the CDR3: TGTGCCAGCAGCGTAGGGCAGGAGAACACTGAAGCTTTCTTT.

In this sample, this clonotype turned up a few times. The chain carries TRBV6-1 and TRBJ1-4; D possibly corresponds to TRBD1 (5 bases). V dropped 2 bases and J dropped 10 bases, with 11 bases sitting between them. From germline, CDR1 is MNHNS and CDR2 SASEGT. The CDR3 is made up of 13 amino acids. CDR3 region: CASSENLQGKLFF. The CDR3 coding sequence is TGTGCCAGCAGTGAAAACCTCCAGGGAAAACTGTTTTTT.

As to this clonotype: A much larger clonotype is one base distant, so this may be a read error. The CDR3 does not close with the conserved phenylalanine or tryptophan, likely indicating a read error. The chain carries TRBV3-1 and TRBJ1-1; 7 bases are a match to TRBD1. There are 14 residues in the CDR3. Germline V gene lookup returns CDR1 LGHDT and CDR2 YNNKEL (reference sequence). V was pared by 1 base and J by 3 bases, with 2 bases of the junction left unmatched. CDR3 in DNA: TGTGCCAGCAGCCAAGGGGACAGTTACACTGAAGCTTTCTCT. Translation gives CASSQGDSYTEAFS.

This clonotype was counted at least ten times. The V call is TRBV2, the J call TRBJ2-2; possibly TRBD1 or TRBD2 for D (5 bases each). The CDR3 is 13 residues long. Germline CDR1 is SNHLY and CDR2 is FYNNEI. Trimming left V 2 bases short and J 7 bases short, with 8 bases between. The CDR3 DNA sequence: TGTGCCAGCAGTGAAAGGGGAGACGGGGAGCTGTTTTTT. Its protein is CASSERGDGELFF.

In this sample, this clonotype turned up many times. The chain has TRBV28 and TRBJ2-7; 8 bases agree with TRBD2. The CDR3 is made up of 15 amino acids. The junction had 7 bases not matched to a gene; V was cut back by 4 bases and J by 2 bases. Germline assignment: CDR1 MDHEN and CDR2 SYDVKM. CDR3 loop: CASSSRAGATYEQYF. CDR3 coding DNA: TGTGCCAGCAGTTCCCGAGCGGGAGCGACCTACGAGCAGTACTTC.

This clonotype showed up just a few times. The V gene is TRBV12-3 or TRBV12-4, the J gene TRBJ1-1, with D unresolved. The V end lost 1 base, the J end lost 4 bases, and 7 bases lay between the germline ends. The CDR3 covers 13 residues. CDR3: CASSLDEGTEAFF. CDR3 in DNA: TGTGCCAGCAGTTTAGATGAGGGCACTGAAGCTTTCTTT.

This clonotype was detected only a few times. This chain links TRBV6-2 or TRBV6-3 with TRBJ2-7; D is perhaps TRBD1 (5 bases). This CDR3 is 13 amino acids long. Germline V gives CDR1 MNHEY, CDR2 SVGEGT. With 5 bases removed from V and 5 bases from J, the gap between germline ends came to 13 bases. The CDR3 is CASSQGFQHEQYF. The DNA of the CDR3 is TGTGCCAGCAGTCAGGGATTTCAACACGAGCAGTACTTC.

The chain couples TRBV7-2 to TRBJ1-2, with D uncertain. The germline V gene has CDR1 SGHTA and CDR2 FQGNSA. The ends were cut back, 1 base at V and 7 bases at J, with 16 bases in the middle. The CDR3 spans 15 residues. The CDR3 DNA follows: TGTGCCAGCAGCTTAGAAGCAGGCTTAACGGGTGGCTACACCTTC. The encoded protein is CASSLEAGLTGGYTF.

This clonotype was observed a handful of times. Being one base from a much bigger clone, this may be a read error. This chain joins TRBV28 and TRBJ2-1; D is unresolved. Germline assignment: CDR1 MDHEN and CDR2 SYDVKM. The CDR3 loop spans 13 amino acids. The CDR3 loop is CAGSPPLYNEQFF. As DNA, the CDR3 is TGTGCCGGCAGTCCCCCGCTTTACAATGAGCAGTTCTTC. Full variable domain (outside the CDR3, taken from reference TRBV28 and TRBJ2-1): DVKVTQSSRYLVKRTGEKVFLECVQDMDHENMFWYRQDPGLGLRLIYFSYDVKMKEKGDIPEGYSVSREKKERFSLILESASTNQTSMYLCAGSPPLYNEQFFGPGTRLTVL.

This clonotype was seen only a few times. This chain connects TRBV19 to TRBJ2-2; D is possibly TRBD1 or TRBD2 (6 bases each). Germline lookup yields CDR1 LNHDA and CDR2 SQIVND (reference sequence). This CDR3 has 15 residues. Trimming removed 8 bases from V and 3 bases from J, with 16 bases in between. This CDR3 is CASFGGREDTGELFF. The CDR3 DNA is TGTGCCAGTTTTGGGGGGCGCGAGGACACCGGGGAGCTGTTTTTT. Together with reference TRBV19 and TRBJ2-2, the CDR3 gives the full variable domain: DGGITQSPKYLFRKEGQNVTLSCEQNLNHDAMYWYRQDPGQGLRLIYYSQIVNDFQKGDIAEGYSVSREKKESFPLTVTSAQKNPTAFYLCASFGGREDTGELFFGEGSRLTVL.

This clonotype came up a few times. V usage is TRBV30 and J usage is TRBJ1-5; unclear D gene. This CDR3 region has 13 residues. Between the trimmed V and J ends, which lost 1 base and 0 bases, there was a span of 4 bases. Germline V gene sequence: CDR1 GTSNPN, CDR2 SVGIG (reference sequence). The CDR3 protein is CAWSENSNQPQHF. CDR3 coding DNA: TGTGCCTGGAGTGAAAATAGCAATCAGCCCCAGCATTTT.

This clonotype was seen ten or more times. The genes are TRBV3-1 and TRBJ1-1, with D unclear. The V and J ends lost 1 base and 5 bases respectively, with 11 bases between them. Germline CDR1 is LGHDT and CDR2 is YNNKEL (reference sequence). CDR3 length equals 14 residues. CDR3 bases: TGTGCCAGCAGCCAAGTATGGCGGGGAACTGAAGCTTTCTTT. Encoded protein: CASSQVWRGTEAFF. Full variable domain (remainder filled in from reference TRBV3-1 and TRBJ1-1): DTAVSQTPKYLVTQMGNDKSIKCEQNLGHDTMYWYKQDSKKFLKIMFSYNNKELIINETVPNRFSPKSPDKAHLNLHINSLELGDSAVYFCASSQVWRGTEAFFGQGTRLTVV.

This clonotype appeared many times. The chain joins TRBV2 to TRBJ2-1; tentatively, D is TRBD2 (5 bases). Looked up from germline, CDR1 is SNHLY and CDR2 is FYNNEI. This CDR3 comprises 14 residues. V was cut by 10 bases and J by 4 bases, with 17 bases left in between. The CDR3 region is CATKTAGSYNEQFF. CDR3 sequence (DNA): TGTGCCACCAAGACTGCGGGCTCATACAATGAGCAGTTCTTC.

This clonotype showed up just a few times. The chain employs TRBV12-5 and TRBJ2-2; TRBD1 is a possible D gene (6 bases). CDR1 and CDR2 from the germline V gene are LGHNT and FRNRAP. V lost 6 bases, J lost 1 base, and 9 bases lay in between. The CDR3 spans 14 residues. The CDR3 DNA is TGTGCTAGTGGGACACAGGGGAACACCGGGGAGCTGTTTTTT. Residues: CASGTQGNTGELFF.

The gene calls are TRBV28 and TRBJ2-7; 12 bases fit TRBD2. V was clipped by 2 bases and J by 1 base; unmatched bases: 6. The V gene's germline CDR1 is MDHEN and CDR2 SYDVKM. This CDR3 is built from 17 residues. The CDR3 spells CASSLVTSGRRSYEQYF. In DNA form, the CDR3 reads TGTGCCAGCAGTTTAGTGACTAGCGGGAGACGGTCCTACGAGCAGTACTTC. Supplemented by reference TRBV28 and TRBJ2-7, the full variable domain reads DVKVTQSSRYLVKRTGEKVFLECVQDMDHENMFWYRQDPGLGLRLIYFSYDVKMKEKGDIPEGYSVSREKKERFSLILESASTNQTSMYLCASSLVTSGRRSYEQYFGPGTRLTVT.

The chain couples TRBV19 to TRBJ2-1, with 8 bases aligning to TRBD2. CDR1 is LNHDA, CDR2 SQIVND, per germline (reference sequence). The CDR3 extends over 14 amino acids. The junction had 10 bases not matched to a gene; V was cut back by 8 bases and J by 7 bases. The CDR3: CASRAGAGTNEQFF. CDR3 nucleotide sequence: TGTGCCAGTCGAGCGGGAGCTGGGACTAATGAGCAGTTCTTC. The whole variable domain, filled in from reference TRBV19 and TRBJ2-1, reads DGGITQSPKYLFRKEGQNVTLSCEQNLNHDAMYWYRQDPGQGLRLIYYSQIVNDFQKGDIAEGYSVSREKKESFPLTVTSAQKNPTAFYLCASRAGAGTNEQFFGPGTRLTVL.

Written as DNA, the CDR3 is TGCGCCAGCAGCTTGCGAGGCGGGGGGGCCGGTTCCTACGAGCAGTACTTC. This codes for CASSLRGGGAGSYEQYF. The chain carries TRBV5-1 and TRBJ2-7, with 9 bases that match TRBD2. Germline CDR1 and CDR2: SGHRS and YFSETQ. The CDR3 length is 17 residues. J gave up 1 base and V 1 base, and 9 bases lay outside the gene matches.

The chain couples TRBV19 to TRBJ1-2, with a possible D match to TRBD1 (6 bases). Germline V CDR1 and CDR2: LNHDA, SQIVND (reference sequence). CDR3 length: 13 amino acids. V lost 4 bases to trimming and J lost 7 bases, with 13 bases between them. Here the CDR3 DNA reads TGTGCCAGTAGTACTTCAGGGGAGAGTGGCTACACCTTC. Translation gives CASSTSGESGYTF.

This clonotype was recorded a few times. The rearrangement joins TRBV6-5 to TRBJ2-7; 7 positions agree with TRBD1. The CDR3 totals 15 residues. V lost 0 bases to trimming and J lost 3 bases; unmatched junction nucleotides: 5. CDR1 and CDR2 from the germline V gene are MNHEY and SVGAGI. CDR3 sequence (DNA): TGTGCCAGCAGTTACTCCGGGGCAGGGGGCTACGAGCAGTACTTC. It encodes CASSYSGAGGYEQYF.

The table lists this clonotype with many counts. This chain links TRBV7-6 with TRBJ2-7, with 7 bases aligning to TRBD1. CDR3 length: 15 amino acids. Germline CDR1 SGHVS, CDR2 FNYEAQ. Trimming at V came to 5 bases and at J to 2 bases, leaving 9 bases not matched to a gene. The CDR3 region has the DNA TGTGCCAGCAGCGCAAACCCGGGACAGACCTACGAGCAGTACTTC. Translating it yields CASSANPGQTYEQYF.

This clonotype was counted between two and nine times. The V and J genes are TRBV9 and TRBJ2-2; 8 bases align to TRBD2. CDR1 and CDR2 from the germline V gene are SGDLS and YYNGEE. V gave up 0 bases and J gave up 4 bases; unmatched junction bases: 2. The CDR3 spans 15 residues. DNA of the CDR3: TGTGCCAGCAGCGTAGAGGGACTAGGCACCGGGGAGCTGTTTTTT. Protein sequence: CASSVEGLGTGELFF.

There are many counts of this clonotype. CDR3 residues: CASSLGAGRLHF. In nucleotides, the CDR3 is TGTGCCAGCAGCTTAGGTGCAGGGCGCCTCCACTTT. This chain joins TRBV11-2 and TRBJ1-6; a possible D gene is TRBD1 (5 bases). Trimming left V 1 base short and J 15 bases short, with 10 bases between. Germline CDR1 SGHAT, CDR2 FQNNGV. The CDR3 is 12 residues long.